The rows below give T cell receptor beta chains drawn from one sample of a study of patients and donors after allogeneic stem cell transplantation. MiXCR, applied by TCRdb to the RT-PCR reads, yields one record per CDR3 protein. The table shows about a million distinct CDR3 sequences, with under 20% occurring only once. Specimen: blood, either unsorted or a sorted T cell fraction (not recorded which). The receptors shown here come from a human donor who was either an allogeneic HSCT recipient or a stem cell or donor lymphocyte infusion donor (not recorded which). It is not recorded whose cells these are; they may come from a transplant donor. Both conserved end residues are part of each CDR3. Each record gives: D gene, V gene, J gene, clone size, CDR3 protein, CDR3 DNA. D genes are given only for firm matches. The listing skips clone size in some rows; elsewhere it reads once, few, many or a size class.

.,TRBV7-8,TRBJ2-7,.,CASSLVVGASSYEQYF,TGTGCCAGCAGCTTAGTCGTGGGGGCGTCCTCCTACGAGCAGTACTTC
.,TRBV7-2,TRBJ1-5,.,CAKYTGKGQPQHF,TGTGCCAAATATACAGGGAAAGGTCAGCCCCAGCATTTT
.,TRBV20-1,TRBJ1-2,.,CSASQQGLNYGYTF,TGCAGTGCTAGTCAGCAGGGGCTTAACTATGGCTACACCTTC
.,TRBV11-2,TRBJ1-6,few,CASSLGGQPSRYNSPLHF,TGTGCCAGCAGCTTAGGTGGACAGCCTTCCCGCTATAATTCACCCCTCCACTTT
.,TRBV12-3/TRBV12-4,TRBJ1-2,few,CASTPGTDYGYTF,TGTGCCAGCACCCCGGGGACTGACTATGGCTACACCTTC
.,TRBV28,TRBJ2-2,few,CASNSGETGELFF,TGTGCCAGCAATTCGGGGGAGACCGGGGAGCTGTTTTTT
.,TRBV29-1,TRBJ2-3,few,CSVQGRHTDTQYF,TGCAGCGTTCAGGGCAGGCACACAGATACGCAGTATTTT
.,TRBV27,TRBJ2-7,.,CASSLYTGSSYEQYF,TGTGCCAGCAGTTTATACACGGGGTCCTCCTACGAGCAGTACTTC
.,TRBV7-2,TRBJ2-1,.,CASSPGDPTGEQFF,TGTGCCAGCTCACCCGGGGACCCTACAGGTGAGCAGTTCTTC
.,TRBV12-3/TRBV12-4,TRBJ1-1,few,CASSFRAGVMNTEAFF,TGTGCCAGCAGTTTCCGAGCAGGAGTCATGAACACTGAAGCTTTCTTT
.,TRBV3-1,TRBJ1-2,.,CASSHNRDIYGYTF,TGTGCCAGCAGCCACAACCGGGACATCTATGGCTACACCTTC
.,TRBV4-3,TRBJ2-5,.,CASSRQRGSIPNQETQYF,TGCGCCAGCAGCCGACAACGAGGCAGTATTCCGAACCAAGAGACCCAGTACTTC
.,TRBV29-1,TRBJ2-1,few,CSVGNRQRPYNEQFF,TGCAGCGTTGGTAACCGACAGCGACCCTACAATGAGCAGTTCTTC
.,TRBV4-1,TRBJ1-2,.,CASSQALGYTF,TGCGCCAGCAGCCAAGCCCTTGGCTACACCTTC
.,TRBV12-3/TRBV12-4,TRBJ1-2,few,CASSSPWMGNYGYTF,TGTGCCAGCAGTTCCCCTTGGATGGGGAACTATGGCTACACCTTC
TRBD2,TRBV7-2,TRBJ2-5,.,CASSPRLAGGHETQYF,TGTGCCAGCAGCCCCCGACTAGCGGGGGGTCACGAGACCCAGTACTTC
.,TRBV7-9,TRBJ1-3,.,CASSLNSWERGNTIYF,TGTGCCAGCAGCTTAAACTCTTGGGAAAGGGGAAACACCATATATTTT
.,TRBV12-3/TRBV12-4,TRBJ2-7,.,CASRPSGAISYEQYF,TGTGCCAGCAGACCATCAGGCGCTATCTCCTACGAGCAGTACTTC
TRBD2,TRBV7-9,TRBJ2-3,few,CASSLSGGGVDTQYF,TGTGCCAGCAGCTTGTCCGGGGGGGGCGTAGATACGCAGTATTTT
.,TRBV3-1,TRBJ2-1,many,CASSPQSYYNEQFF,TGTGCCAGCAGCCCCCAATCGTATTACAATGAGCAGTTCTTC
.,TRBV5-1,TRBJ2-1,.,CASSFGLHETTYNEQFF,TGCGCCAGCAGCTTCGGACTCCACGAAACCACCTACAATGAGCAGTTCTTC
.,TRBV3-1,TRBJ1-4,.,CASSSKPTTNEKLFF,TGTGCCAGCAGCTCCAAACCCACAACTAATGAAAAACTGTTTTTT
.,TRBV15,TRBJ2-7,.,CATSQQGGGGEQYF,TGTGCCACCAGCCAACAGGGTGGTGGTGGCGAGCAGTACTTC
TRBD1,TRBV12-3/TRBV12-4,TRBJ2-1,.,CASTPTGTGWVF,TGTGCCAGCACCCCTACCGGGACAGGGTGGGTCTTC
TRBD1,TRBV14,TRBJ2-1,.,CASSQPGTGTWDEQFF,TGTGCCAGCAGCCAACCGGGGACAGGGACCTGGGATGAGCAGTTCTTC
TRBD1,TRBV13,TRBJ2-4,few,CASSSRGRRSKNIQYF,TGTGCCAGCAGCTCCAGGGGGCGCAGGTCCAAAAACATTCAGTACTTC
TRBD2,TRBV5-1,TRBJ2-1,few,CASAQAGGWNEQFF,TGCGCCAGCGCCCAGGCGGGGGGGTGGAATGAGCAGTTCTTC
TRBD2,TRBV20-1,TRBJ2-3,few,CSARGGTGMSTDTQYF,TGCAGTGCTAGGGGAGGGACGGGAATGAGCACAGATACGCAGTATTTT
.,TRBV27,TRBJ2-6,many,CASSRSGANVLTF,TGTGCCAGCAGCCGCTCTGGGGCCAACGTCCTGACTTTC
.,TRBV10-3,TRBJ2-2,.,CAIRGLTNTGELFF,TGTGCCATCAGGGGACTTACGAACACCGGGGAGCTGTTTTTT
TRBD2,TRBV7-6,TRBJ2-1,few,CASSWSGLAGADNEQFF,TGTGCCAGCAGCTGGTCGGGACTAGCGGGAGCGGACAATGAGCAGTTCTTC
.,TRBV7-9,TRBJ1-5,few,CASSPGLHNQPQHF,TGTGCCAGCAGCCCGGGACTTCACAATCAGCCCCAGCATTTT
.,TRBV10-3,TRBJ1-1,few,CAVRGGGTEAFF,TGTGCCGTTCGTGGGGGTGGAACTGAAGCTTTCTTT
TRBD1,TRBV12-3/TRBV12-4,TRBJ2-1,few,CASSLVRTGVDEQFF,TGTGCCAGCAGTTTAGTCCGGACAGGGGTCGATGAGCAGTTCTTC
TRBD1,TRBV15,TRBJ2-7,few,CATSRDRVREQYF,TGTGCCACCAGCAGGGACAGGGTACGCGAGCAGTACTTC
.,TRBV20-1,TRBJ1-5,few,CSARVGGKPQHF,TGCAGTGCTAGAGTGGGGGGGAAGCCCCAGCATTTT
.,TRBV29-1,TRBJ2-4,few,CSVEDRLAKNIQYF,TGCAGCGTTGAAGACAGACTAGCCAAAAACATTCAGTACTTC
.,TRBV5-1,TRBJ1-4,few,CASSLSQTGRTNEKLFF,TGCGCCAGCAGCTTGTCTCAAACAGGCCGAACTAATGAAAAACTGTTTTTT
.,TRBV5-1,TRBJ2-5,.,CASRLGKGKETQYF,TGCGCCAGCAGACTCGGGAAAGGGAAAGAGACCCAGTACTTC
TRBD1,TRBV20-1,TRBJ2-7,few,CSTQGQGVYEQYF,TGCAGTACTCAGGGACAGGGGGTATACGAGCAGTACTTC
.,TRBV7-3,TRBJ2-3,.,CASSLSVMGTDTQYF,TGTGCCAGCAGCTTAAGTGTGATGGGCACAGATACGCAGTATTTT
.,TRBV12-3/TRBV12-4,TRBJ1-2,few,CASSFPRQDGDGYTF,TGTGCCAGCAGTTTCCCTAGACAGGACGGCGATGGCTACACCTTC
.,TRBV7-3,TRBJ2-6,.,CASSLIGGANVLTF,TGTGCCAGCAGCTTAATAGGAGGGGCCAACGTCCTGACTTTC
TRBD2,TRBV3-1,TRBJ2-3,.,CASSQSGSLPDTQYF,TGTGCCAGCAGCCAGAGCGGGAGCCTACCAGATACGCAGTATTTT
TRBD1,TRBV4-3,TRBJ1-5,few,CASSGDRDNQPQHF,TGCGCCAGCAGCGGGGACAGGGACAATCAGCCCCAGCATTTT
.,TRBV5-1,TRBJ2-1,many,CASSLARGSYNEQFF,TGCGCCAGCAGCTTGGCCAGGGGTTCCTACAATGAGCAGTTCTTC
.,TRBV28,TRBJ2-5,.,CASSPTGREQETQYF,TGTGCCAGCAGTCCCACCGGCAGGGAACAAGAGACCCAGTACTTC
TRBD2,TRBV29-1,TRBJ2-7,few,CSVELSRLAGAYEQYF,TGCAGCGTTGAACTAAGTAGACTAGCGGGAGCTTACGAGCAGTACTTC
.,TRBV20-1,TRBJ2-4,.,CSARDGIKGGNIQYF,TGCAGTGCTCGGGACGGAATCAAAGGGGGAAACATTCAGTACTTC